These 31 T cell receptor beta chains originate from one sample sequenced in a study (dated by TCRdb to the mid-2010s). The method behind the library was 5' RACE. Sequencing instrument: Illumina MiSeq. The public reads were reprocessed in TCRdb via fastp at Q25 and MiXCR, keeping in-frame beta chains. Records with the same CDR3 protein are collapsed into one entry carrying the most frequent genes and DNA. The sample table lists approximately 60,000 distinct CDR3 sequences, roughly 28% of them with a count of one. Approximately 3% of the sample is in the top ten clones. Sequences were obtained from tumor-infiltrating memory CD4+ T cells sorted from the breast tumor. The cell subset or site tag for this specimen amounts to: memory CD4+ T cells, CD4+CD45RO+CD25-. These receptors all come from a female donor with breast cancer.

J is TRBJ2-1 and V is TRBV6-2 or TRBV6-3; tentative D call: TRBD2 (5 bases). The germline gives CDR1 MNHEY, CDR2 SVGEGT. The V end lost 5 bases, the J end lost 7 bases, and 12 bases lay between the germline ends. The CDR3 sequence is 13 residues long. CDR3 DNA sequence: TGTGCCAGCAGTAGGGCGAGCGGAAATGAGCAGTTCTTC. Protein product: CASSRASGNEQFF.

This clonotype was found a few times. This chain uses TRBV20-1 with TRBJ2-6; D not certain. CDR3 size: 14 residues. V was clipped by 6 bases and J by 4 bases, with 13 bases between them. Germline V gene lookup returns CDR1 DFQATT and CDR2 SNEGSKA (reference sequence). This CDR3 is CSAILKDGANVLTF. The DNA for the CDR3 is TGCAGTGCGATACTAAAGGACGGGGCCAACGTCCTGACTTTC.

This clonotype was picked up a small number of times. The chain links TRBV7-2 to TRBJ2-5; unclear D gene. CDR3 length: 15 amino acids. The V gene's germline CDR1 is SGHTA and CDR2 FQGNSA. V shed 2 bases and J shed 1 base, with 11 bases lying between them. CDR3 protein: CASSLSVQSQETQYF. DNA for the CDR3: TGTGCCAGCAGCTTATCAGTACAGAGCCAAGAGACCCAGTACTTC.

This rearrangement joins TRBV5-1 to TRBJ2-7; 10 bases are shared with TRBD1. CDR3 size: 14 residues. Germline V CDR1 and CDR2: SGHRS, YFSETQ. The trim removed 4 bases at V and 7 bases at J, leaving 8 bases unmatched. The CDR3 DNA reads TGCGCCAGCAGCGGGAGACAGGGGGCCGGGGAGCAGTACTTC. This codes for CASSGRQGAGEQYF. The entire variable domain, with the rest obtained from reference TRBV5-1 and TRBJ2-7, is as follows: KAGVTQTPRYLIKTRGQQVTLSCSPISGHRSVSWYQQTPGQGLQFLFEYFSETQRNKGNFPGRFSGRQFSNSRSEMNVSTLELGDSALYLCASSGRQGAGEQYFGPGTRLTVT.

This clonotype occurred a few times. This sequence joins TRBV7-3 and TRBJ2-6; D is possibly TRBD2 (6 bases). Germline CDR1 and CDR2: SGHTA and FQGTGA. The CDR3 length is 16 residues. Trimming removed 4 bases at V and 0 bases at J, with 10 bases between. The CDR3, as DNA: TGTGCCAGCAGCTCGTCGGGACTCTCTGGGGCCAACGTCCTGACTTTC. Translated: CASSSSGLSGANVLTF.

The V call is TRBV11-1, the J call TRBJ2-1; 8 nucleotides match TRBD2. Trimming at V came to 1 base and at J to 9 bases, leaving 5 bases not matched to a gene. The CDR3 is 14 amino acids. Germline assignment: CDR1 SGHAT and CDR2 FQDESV (reference sequence). The CDR3: CASSLEAGEGEQFF. CDR3 nucleotide sequence: TGTGCCAGCAGCTTAGAAGCGGGAGAGGGTGAGCAGTTCTTC.

This sequence joins TRBV12-3 or TRBV12-4 and TRBJ2-1; 7 bases map to TRBD2. CDR3 length: 12 amino acids. Losses at the gene ends were 5 bases for V and 15 bases for J; bases not matched to a gene: 10. The CDR3 is CASSPGSRGVFF. CDR3 bases: TGTGCCAGCAGTCCCGGGAGTCGGGGGGTGTTCTTC.

In its sample, this clonotype was seen many times. The chain is built from TRBV4-2 and TRBJ2-7; 8 nucleotides align to TRBD2. CDR3 length: 14 residues. The junction had 7 bases not matched to a gene; V was cut back by 0 bases and J by 9 bases. Looked up from germline, CDR1 is LGHNA and CDR2 is YNFKEQ. The CDR3 coding sequence is TGTGCCAGCAGCCAAGAGGCTAGCGGGCGTGGGCAGTACTTC. Translation gives CASSQEASGRGQYF.

The V call is TRBV7-2, the J call TRBJ1-5; 7 nucleotides match TRBD1. The germline gives CDR1 SGHTA, CDR2 FQGNSA. This CDR3 is built from 15 residues. The V segment lost 3 bases and the J segment 5 bases; nucleotides outside the gene matches: 7. CDR3 region: CASSFSGTADQPQHF. CDR3 bases: TGTGCCAGCAGCTTCTCCGGGACAGCTGATCAGCCCCAGCATTTT.

The V call is TRBV4-3, the J call TRBJ2-5; D is ambiguous. Per the germline V gene, CDR1 is LGHNA and CDR2 is YSLEER. V lost 1 base, J lost 2 bases, and 8 bases lay in between. This CDR3 is built from 14 residues. CDR3 residues: CASSQVGGQETQYF. The CDR3 nucleotides read TGCGCCAGCAGCCAAGTTGGCGGACAAGAGACCCAGTACTTC.

V and J are TRBV20-1 and TRBJ1-2; perhaps TRBD1 as D (5 bases). V was cut by 5 bases and J by 8 bases, with 21 bases left in between. Per germline, CDR1 DFQATT and CDR2 SNEGSKA (reference sequence). This CDR3 is 14 amino acids long. CDR3 DNA sequence: TGCAGTGCTCACCAAAAGGAGGGGCCGCGGGGCTACACCTTC. Translating it yields CSAHQKEGPRGYTF.

In its sample, this clonotype was seen a few times. The chain links TRBV7-8 to TRBJ2-7; no clear D. Trimming stripped 5 bases from V and 4 bases from J, with 15 bases between. This CDR3 has 14 amino acids. CDR1 and CDR2 from the germline V gene are SGHVS and FQNEAQ. The CDR3 region has the DNA TGTGCCAGCAGCCCCCAGACGGTGGGGTACGAGCAGTACTTC. Protein: CASSPQTVGYEQYF.

As regards this clonotype: A much larger clone differs by one base, so this may be a read error. This chain's CDR3 is CASSPSTGIGGQYF. The DNA of the CDR3 is TGTGCCAGCAGTCCCTCAACTGGAATCGGGGGGCAGTACTTC. The rearrangement links TRBV12-3 or TRBV12-4 to TRBJ2-7; tentative D call: TRBD2 (6 bases). Trimming took 5 bases from V and 9 from J, leaving 20 bases between them. The CDR3 consists of 14 residues.

V usage is TRBV2 and J usage is TRBJ2-3; D is uncertain. V lost 2 bases and J 0 bases, leaving 12 bases between the germline ends. This CDR3 comprises 16 residues. Germline CDR1 reads SNHLY; CDR2 reads FYNNEI. As DNA, the CDR3 is TGTGCCAGCAGTGAACGGGCTGCGGCTAGCACAGATACGCAGTATTTT. As protein: CASSERAAASTDTQYF.

Regarding this clonotype: Possible read error: a much larger clone is one base away. The J gene is TRBJ2-2, the V gene TRBV5-1; 9 nucleotides align to TRBD1. From germline, CDR1 is SGHRS and CDR2 YFSETQ. The CDR3 is made up of 15 amino acids. V dropped 4 bases and J dropped 3; count of bases not matched to a gene: 4. The CDR3 sequence: CASSRDRGYTGELFF. CDR3 in DNA: TGCGCCAGCAGCCGCGACAGGGGGTACACCGGGGAGCTGTTTTTT.

The chain has TRBV7-3 and TRBJ2-1, with 10 nucleotides matching TRBD2. J was trimmed by 9 bases and V by 2 bases; bases with no gene match: 10. Germline CDR1 SGHTA, CDR2 FQGTGA. CDR3 length: 16 residues. The CDR3 DNA is TGTGCCAGCAGCTTATATCAAGCGGGAGGGATCGGTGAGCAGTTCTTC. It yields the protein CASSLYQAGGIGEQFF.

The CDR3, as DNA: TGTGCAAGTCGCTTAGGAACAAACAGGGAGGTGACTGAAGCTTTCTTT. Amino acid sequence: CASRLGTNREVTEAFF. This chain connects TRBV12-2 to TRBJ1-1; the DNA was not compared with TRBD1, the D call given in the table. TRBV12-2 is classified as a pseudogene. The CDR3 spans 16 residues.

The chain joins TRBV30 to TRBJ2-1; a possible D gene is TRBD2 (5 bases). V shed 4 bases and J shed 0 bases, with 7 bases lying between them. The CDR3 is 13 residues long. Germline V gene data show CDR1 as GTSNPN and CDR2 as SVGIG (reference sequence). The CDR3 region is CAWTTSSYNEQFF. The CDR3, as DNA: TGTGCCTGGACTACTAGCTCCTACAATGAGCAGTTCTTC.

This clonotype was seen a few times. The chain uses TRBV20-1 and TRBJ2-2; no firm D call. This CDR3 is built from 14 residues. Trimming shortened V by 5 bases and J by 4 bases, and 14 bases separated the two germline ends. Germline V gives CDR1 DFQATT, CDR2 SNEGSKA (reference sequence). The CDR3 DNA sequence: TGCAGTGCTGAGGCCCAGCGCGGCACCGGGGAGCTGTTTTTT. Residues: CSAEAQRGTGELFF.

This chain uses TRBV20-1 with TRBJ2-3; 13 nucleotides match TRBD2. The germline gives CDR1 DFQATT, CDR2 SNEGSKA (reference sequence). V dropped 7 bases and J dropped 4; count of bases not matched to a gene: 8. There are 15 residues in the CDR3. The CDR3 spells CSVPTSGRTADTQYF. CDR3 DNA: TGCAGTGTCCCGACTAGCGGGAGGACAGCAGATACGCAGTATTTT.

This clonotype was seen a handful of times. Compared with germline, one end of the junction differs, possibly owing to a read error. The V and J genes are TRBV18 and TRBJ1-1, with 8 bases matching TRBD1. The CDR3 covers 13 residues. Germline V gene sequence: CDR1 KGHSH, CDR2 LQKENI. CDR3 nucleotides: TGTGTCAGCTCTCCGACAGGGGACACTGAAGCTTTCTTT. Protein product: CVSSPTGDTEAFF.

The sample holds a few counts of this clonotype. CDR3 residues: CASSEGQRRTDTQYF. CDR3 coding DNA: TGTGCCAGCAGTGAGGGACAGCGACGCACAGATACGCAGTATTTT. This chain connects TRBV6-5 to TRBJ2-3, with 7 bases identical to TRBD1. The V gene's germline CDR1 is MNHEY and CDR2 SVGAGI. The length of the CDR3 is 15 residues. The J segment lost 1 base and the V segment lost 5 bases, leaving 6 bases of the junction unmatched.

This chain uses TRBV4-3 with TRBJ2-1, with D tentatively TRBD2 (6 bases). Germline-derived CDR1 and CDR2 are LGHNA and YSLEER. The V end lost 0 bases, the J end lost 0 bases, and 12 bases lay between the germline ends. This CDR3 region has 17 residues. CDR3 nucleotides: TGCGCCAGCAGCCAAGATCCGATAGCGGACTCCTACAATGAGCAGTTCTTC. Its translation: CASSQDPIADSYNEQFF.

V and J are TRBV7-3 and TRBJ2-3; 12 bases agree with TRBD2. Germline CDR1 and CDR2: SGHTA and FQGTGA. The V segment lost 7 bases and the J segment 8 bases; nucleotides outside the gene matches: 10. CDR3 length: 15 amino acids. CDR3 amino acids: CASKETSGSKGTQYF. CDR3 bases: TGTGCCAGCAAGGAGACTAGCGGGAGTAAGGGTACGCAGTATTTT.

CDR3: CSAEGQYTEAFF. In nucleotides, the CDR3 is TGCAGTGCTGAGGGACAGTACACTGAAGCTTTCTTT. This chain uses TRBV20-1 with TRBJ1-1, with 7 bases aligning to TRBD1. The germline V gene encodes CDR1 DFQATT and CDR2 SNEGSKA (reference sequence). The CDR3 consists of 12 residues. V trimming: 5 bases; J trimming: 3 bases; junction bases outside the gene matches: 3.

This clonotype was observed a handful of times. This chain uses TRBV5-1 with TRBJ2-1; unclear D gene. Trimming cost V 0 bases and J 10 bases, with 5 bases left between them. CDR3 length: 11 amino acids. Germline-derived CDR1 and CDR2 are SGHRS and YFSETQ. The CDR3 DNA is TGCGCCAGCAGCTTGGACTGGGAGCAGTTCTTC. Translating gives CASSLDWEQFF.

About this clonotype: Its ends do not fully match the called genes, so a read error is possible. CDR3 bases: TGTGCCTGCAGCGCGCAATTTGGGACCGGGGAGCTGTTTTTT. Translation gives CACSAQFGTGELFF. This chain uses TRBV9 with TRBJ2-2; no firm D call. Germline CDR1 SGDLS, CDR2 YYNGEE. The CDR3 runs to 14 residues.

The chain links TRBV2 to TRBJ2-3; TRBD1 matches 8 bases. Germline loops: CDR1 SNHLY, CDR2 FYNNEI. The junction had 6 bases not matched to a gene; V was cut back by 6 bases and J by 1 base. The CDR3 loop spans 15 amino acids. CDR3 nucleotides: TGTGCCAGCAGCAGACAGGGGTTGGGCACAGATACGCAGTATTTT. Residues: CASSRQGLGTDTQYF.

The rearrangement links TRBV12-3 or TRBV12-4 to TRBJ2-3, with a tentative D call TRBD1 (6 bases). This CDR3 comprises 15 residues. V was trimmed by 3 bases and J by 5 bases, leaving 15 bases between them. The CDR3: CASSLGDKAVDTQYF. DNA of the CDR3: TGTGCCAGCAGTTTGGGGGACAAGGCGGTAGATACGCAGTATTTT.

This clonotype came up a few times. CDR3 sequence reads: CASSVGTGLPYNSPLHF. DNA of the CDR3: TGTGCCAGCAGCGTGGGGACAGGGCTCCCTTATAATTCACCCCTCCACTTT. This sequence joins TRBV9 and TRBJ1-6; 9 positions agree with TRBD1. The CDR3 has 17 amino acids. The germline V gene encodes CDR1 SGDLS and CDR2 YYNGEE. The ends lost 2 bases at V and 4 bases at J; junction bases unmatched: 7. Full variable domain (remainder filled in from reference TRBV9 and TRBJ1-6): DSGVTQTPKHLITATGQRVTLRCSPRSGDLSVYWYQQSLDQGLQFLIQYYNGEERAKGNILERFSAQQFPDLHSELNLSSLELGDSALYFCASSVGTGLPYNSPLHFGNGTRLTVT.

The chain recombines TRBV5-3 with TRBJ1-5, with TRBD1 matching over 7 bases. TRBV5-3 belongs to the ORF category, with a function that is uncertain. V dropped 4 bases and J dropped 0; count of bases not matched to a gene: 16. The CDR3 loop spans 19 amino acids. The CDR3 sequence is CARSMGDRREPYSNQPQHF. CDR3 nucleotide sequence: TGTGCCAGAAGCATGGGGGACAGACGCGAACCTTATAGCAATCAGCCCCAGCATTTT.